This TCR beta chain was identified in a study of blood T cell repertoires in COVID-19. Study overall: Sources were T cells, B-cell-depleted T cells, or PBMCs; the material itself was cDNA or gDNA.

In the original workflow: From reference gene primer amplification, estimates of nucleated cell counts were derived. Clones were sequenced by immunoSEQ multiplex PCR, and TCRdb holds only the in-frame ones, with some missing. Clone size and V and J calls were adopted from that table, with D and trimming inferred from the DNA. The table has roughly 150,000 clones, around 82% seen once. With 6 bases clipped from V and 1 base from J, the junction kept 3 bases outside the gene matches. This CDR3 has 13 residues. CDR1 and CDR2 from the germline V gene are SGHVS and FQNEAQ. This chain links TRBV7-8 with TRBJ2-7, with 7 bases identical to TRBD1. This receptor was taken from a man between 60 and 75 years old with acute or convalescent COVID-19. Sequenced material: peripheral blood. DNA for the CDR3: TGTGCCAGCAGAAAGGGACAGTCCTACGAGCAGTACTTC. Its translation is CASRKGQSYEQYF.